The clone carrying this T cell receptor beta chain appeared a single time. The entry originates in a study of control samples from healthy donors and cancer patients. The CDR3 length is 17 residues. The J segment lost 2 bases and the V segment lost 3 bases, leaving 10 bases of the junction unmatched. Germline V gene lookup returns CDR1 SGHTA and CDR2 FQGNSA. The assay was immunoSEQ multiplex PCR, and TCRdb's table has in-frame clones only and misses some. This sample carries around 130,000 clones, roughly 88% of them seen once, and the ten largest clones take roughly 3.2%. This TCR derives from a man aged 45-60 years in good health. Sequencing was done on a sample of blood. This chain joins TRBV7-2 and TRBJ2-3, with 8 positions matching TRBD2. CDR3 in DNA: TGTGCCAGCAGCTTGGTTCCAGCGGGGGTATCCACAGATACGCAGTATTTT. Protein: CASSLVPAGVSTDTQYF.